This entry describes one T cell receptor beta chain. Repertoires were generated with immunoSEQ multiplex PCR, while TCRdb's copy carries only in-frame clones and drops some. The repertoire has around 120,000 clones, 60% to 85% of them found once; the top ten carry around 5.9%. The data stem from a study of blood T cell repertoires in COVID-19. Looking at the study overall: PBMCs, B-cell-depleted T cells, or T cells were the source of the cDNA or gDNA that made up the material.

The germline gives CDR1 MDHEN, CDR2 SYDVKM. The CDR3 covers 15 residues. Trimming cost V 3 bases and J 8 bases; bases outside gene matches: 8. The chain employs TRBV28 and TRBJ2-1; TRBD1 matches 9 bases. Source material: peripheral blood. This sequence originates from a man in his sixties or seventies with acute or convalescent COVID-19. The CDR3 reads CASSFRDRDAHEQFF. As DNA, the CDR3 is TGTGCCAGCAGTTTCCGGGACAGGGACGCCCATGAGCAGTTCTTC.